The 17 T cell receptor beta chains reported below all come from one sample, sequenced in a study of CD8 T cells in ankylosing spondylitis. TCRdb redid the calling of the 5' RACE reads with MiXCR, one entry per CDR3 protein. This sample carries some 270,000 distinct CDR3 sequences, 18% of them seen once, and the ten largest clones take approximately 33%. The sequenced sample consisted of blood, either unsorted or a sorted T cell fraction (not recorded which). Every receptor here comes from a male donor with ankylosing spondylitis or in good health (not recorded which).

The chain employs TRBV11-1 and TRBJ2-7; D is possibly TRBD2 (5 bases). The CDR3 sequence is 14 residues long. The V and J ends lost 2 bases and 5 bases respectively, with 13 bases between them. From germline, CDR1 is SGHAT and CDR2 FQDESV (reference sequence). CDR3 amino acids: CASSLIRGPDEQYF. The CDR3 DNA is TGTGCCAGCAGCTTAATCCGGGGTCCGGACGAGCAGTACTTC.

This clonotype was detected many times. This chain links TRBV29-1 with TRBJ2-3; 10 bases fit TRBD2. The CDR3 length is 17 residues. V was pared by 7 bases and J by 0 bases, with 13 bases of the junction left unmatched. Germline values: CDR1 SQVTM, CDR2 ANQGSEA. CDR3 DNA sequence: TGCAGCGCGCGGACTAGCGGAATGCCCTCTAGCACAGATACGCAGTATTTT. This gives the protein CSARTSGMPSSTDTQYF.

This clonotype occurred a few times. The V call is TRBV6-1, the J call TRBJ1-1, with D maybe TRBD1 (5 bases). In germline, CDR1 is MNHNS, CDR2 SASEGT. The CDR3 sequence is 15 residues long. The V gene lost 5 bases and the J gene lost 0 bases, with 13 bases spanning the gap. The DNA of the CDR3 is TGTGCCAGCAGTACCTGGGGCGAGGTGAACACTGAAGCTTTCTTT. Translating gives CASSTWGEVNTEAFF.

The table lists this clonotype with many counts. The V call is TRBV7-2, the J call TRBJ1-5, with D unresolved. In germline, CDR1 is SGHTA, CDR2 FQGNSA. This CDR3 has 14 amino acids. Trimming cost V 1 base and J 4 bases, with 8 bases left between them. The CDR3 is CASSLDAENQPQHF. The DNA of the CDR3 is TGTGCCAGCAGCTTAGACGCCGAGAATCAGCCCCAGCATTTT.

This clonotype has just a few counts. The V call is TRBV12-3 or TRBV12-4, the J call TRBJ2-1; no clear D gene. This CDR3 spans 16 amino acids. The V gene lost 3 bases and the J gene lost 2 bases, with 14 bases spanning the gap. This CDR3 is CASSFSSVAPYNEQFF. The CDR3 DNA reads TGTGCCAGCAGTTTTTCGAGCGTGGCCCCCTACAATGAGCAGTTCTTC.

This clonotype has a handful of counts. The CDR3 loop is CASRNRDLPDTQYF. The CDR3 DNA follows: TGTGCCAGCAGAAACAGGGACCTACCAGATACGCAGTATTTT. This chain joins TRBV6-1 and TRBJ2-3, with D maybe TRBD1 (6 bases). CDR1 is MNHNS, CDR2 SASEGT, per germline. V was cut by 6 bases and J by 4 bases, with 14 bases left in between. The CDR3 contains 14 residues.

This clonotype turned up a few times. The chain combines TRBV7-6 with TRBJ2-3, with D perhaps matching TRBD1 (8 bases). In germline, CDR1 is SGHVS, CDR2 FNYEAQ. The CDR3 length is 15 residues. Trimming stripped 3 bases from V and 2 bases from J, with 12 bases between. The CDR3 sequence: CASSFTGGATDTQYF. The CDR3 region has the DNA TGTGCCAGCAGCTTCACAGGGGGGGCCACAGATACGCAGTATTTT.

The V and J genes are TRBV12-3 or TRBV12-4 and TRBJ2-7; D perhaps matches TRBD2 (6 bases). There are 14 residues in the CDR3. Trimming removed 5 bases at V and 6 bases at J, with 17 bases between. The CDR3 loop is CASSPGTFQGEQYF. For the CDR3, the DNA is TGTGCCAGCAGTCCCGGGACTTTCCAGGGCGAGCAGTACTTC.

J is TRBJ1-1 and V is TRBV11-2, with 8 bases lining up with TRBD1. The CDR3 loop spans 14 amino acids. V lost 6 bases, J lost 3 bases, and 6 bases stayed unmatched. Germline V gene sequence: CDR1 SGHAT, CDR2 FQNNGV. The CDR3 loop is CASSTQGADTEAFF. Here the CDR3 DNA reads TGTGCCAGCAGTACTCAGGGGGCGGACACTGAAGCTTTCTTT.

This clonotype was counted a few times. The chain combines TRBV27 with TRBJ2-2; D is possibly TRBD1 or TRBD2 (5 bases each). Trimming left V 3 bases short and J 6 bases short, with 8 bases between. Looked up from germline, CDR1 is MNHEY and CDR2 is SMNVEV (reference sequence). The CDR3 length is 13 residues. In nucleotides, the CDR3 is TGTGCCAGCAGTTTGTGGGGGTCCGGGGAGCTGTTTTTT. The encoded protein is CASSLWGSGELFF.

This clonotype was found a few times. This chain links TRBV12-3 or TRBV12-4 with TRBJ2-2, with 8 bases lining up with TRBD2. CDR3 size: 15 residues. The ends lost 5 bases at V and 3 bases at J; junction bases unmatched: 5. The CDR3 DNA reads as TGTGCCAGCAGTCCTGGACTAGCTTACACCGGGGAGCTGTTTTTT. This encodes CASSPGLAYTGELFF.

This clonotype has more than one count but fewer than ten. This sequence joins TRBV27 and TRBJ2-7; the D call may be TRBD1 or TRBD2 (5 bases each). The CDR3 loop spans 18 amino acids. Germline loops: CDR1 MNHEY, CDR2 SMNVEV (reference sequence). V was cut by 4 bases and J by 2 bases, with 24 bases left in between. This chain's CDR3 is CASSSIEGWAVAAYEQYF. CDR3 bases: TGTGCCAGCAGTTCCATAGAGGGGTGGGCAGTGGCAGCCTACGAGCAGTACTTC.

This chain connects TRBV5-1 to TRBJ2-1; 11 bases are a match to TRBD1. Germline values: CDR1 SGHRS, CDR2 YFSETQ. The CDR3 has 14 amino acids. V shed 2 bases, J shed 7 bases, and the junction held 2 bases outside the gene matches. The CDR3 here is CASSFGDRGNEQFF. Written as DNA, the CDR3 is TGCGCCAGCAGCTTTGGGGACAGGGGGAATGAGCAGTTCTTC.

The chain carries TRBV20-1 and TRBJ2-3; no clear D. The CDR3 has 16 amino acids. Looked up from germline, CDR1 is DFQATT and CDR2 is SNEGSKA (reference sequence). The ends were cut back, 1 base at V and 3 bases at J, with 17 bases in the middle. CDR3 loop: CSARGALPSDTDTQYF. CDR3 sequence (DNA): TGCAGTGCTAGAGGGGCCCTCCCCTCGGATACAGATACGCAGTATTTT.

V usage is TRBV11-3 and J usage is TRBJ2-1; D ambiguous. The CDR3 covers 15 residues. The germline CDR1 and CDR2 sequences are SGHNT and YENEEA. Deletions cut 4 bases from V and 1 base from J, with 11 bases between. CDR3 protein: CASSSYPGSYNEQFF. The CDR3, as DNA: TGTGCCAGCAGCTCATACCCAGGTTCCTACAATGAGCAGTTCTTC.

This clonotype was counted only a few times. J is TRBJ2-7 and V is TRBV28, with 14 bases aligning to TRBD2. CDR3 length: 18 residues. CDR1 MDHEN and CDR2 SYDVKM come from the germline V gene. Unmatched junction bases numbered 10, after V lost 1 base and J lost 5 bases. The CDR3 protein is CASSLFSGTSGSNHEQYF. The CDR3 nucleotides are TGTGCCAGCAGTTTATTTTCGGGGACTAGCGGGAGCAACCACGAGCAGTACTTC.

This chain joins TRBV27 and TRBJ2-3; TRBD2 is a possible D gene (5 bases). Between the trimmed V and J ends, which lost 7 bases and 9 bases, there was a span of 11 bases. Germline V lookup: CDR1 MNHEY, CDR2 SMNVEV (reference sequence). The CDR3 spans 11 residues. The CDR3, as DNA: TGTGCCAGCACCCGGGCGGGCACGCAGTATTTT. Protein: CASTRAGTQYF.